Listed here are 5 T cell receptor beta chains from one sample, sequenced in a study of blood T cell repertoires in COVID-19. Sequencing was performed with immunoSEQ multiplex PCR; in TCRdb, only in-frame clones are kept and a portion is missing. The table records 200,000 to 250,000 clones, over 60% of them present only once. The sequenced material came from peripheral blood. These receptors all come from a woman in her 70s with acute or convalescent COVID-19.

In its sample, this clone was seen a few times. This sequence joins TRBV5-1 and TRBJ2-2; D may be TRBD1 (6 bases). The V end was cut by 4 bases, the J end by 6 bases, with 22 bases between. This CDR3 is built from 17 residues. Germline V gene sequence: CDR1 SGHRS, CDR2 YFSETQ. The CDR3 sequence: CASSLRLPTGRSGELFF. The DNA for the CDR3 is TGCGCCAGCAGCCTCCGCCTACCGACAGGACGATCCGGGGAGCTGTTTTTT.

The chain uses TRBV5-4 and TRBJ1-2, with D possibly TRBD1 on 5 matching bases. Trimming removed 0 bases at V and 12 bases at J, with 18 bases between. The germline V gene has CDR1 SGHNT and CDR2 YYREEE (reference sequence). The CDR3 loop spans 14 amino acids. CDR3 sequence reads: CASSLDLVRGGDTF. The CDR3 nucleotides are TGTGCCAGCAGCTTGGATCTTGTGAGGGGAGGTGACACCTTC.

The V gene is TRBV6-2 or TRBV6-3, the J gene TRBJ2-1, with 10 bases identical to TRBD2. V trimming: 2 bases; J trimming: 0 bases; junction bases outside the gene matches: 7. The CDR3 consists of 18 residues. Germline assignment: CDR1 MNHEY and CDR2 SVGEGT. CDR3 sequence reads: CASSYQLAGDYSYNEQFF. CDR3 bases: TGTGCCAGCAGTTACCAGCTAGCGGGGGACTACTCCTACAATGAGCAGTTCTTC.

V usage is TRBV9 and J usage is TRBJ1-4, with 8 positions matching TRBD1. The CDR3 is 20 amino acids. V was clipped by 2 bases and J by 0 bases; unmatched bases: 15. Germline lookup yields CDR1 SGDLS and CDR2 YYNGEE. The CDR3 DNA follows: TGTGCCAGCAGCGTCCACACTGGACAGGGAACGGGTGCAACTAATGAAAAACTGTTTTTT. This gives the protein CASSVHTGQGTGATNEKLFF.

This clone was seen once. The chain has TRBV10-1 and TRBJ1-1; 7 bases fit TRBD1. The CDR3 extends over 14 amino acids. CDR1 is WNHNN and CDR2 is SYGVQD in the germline V gene (reference sequence). Trimming removed 4 bases from V and 6 bases from J; junction bases left unmatched: 8. The CDR3 protein is CASSAGTAGAEAFF. The CDR3 DNA reads as TGCGCCAGCAGTGCCGGGACAGCCGGCGCTGAAGCTTTCTTT.